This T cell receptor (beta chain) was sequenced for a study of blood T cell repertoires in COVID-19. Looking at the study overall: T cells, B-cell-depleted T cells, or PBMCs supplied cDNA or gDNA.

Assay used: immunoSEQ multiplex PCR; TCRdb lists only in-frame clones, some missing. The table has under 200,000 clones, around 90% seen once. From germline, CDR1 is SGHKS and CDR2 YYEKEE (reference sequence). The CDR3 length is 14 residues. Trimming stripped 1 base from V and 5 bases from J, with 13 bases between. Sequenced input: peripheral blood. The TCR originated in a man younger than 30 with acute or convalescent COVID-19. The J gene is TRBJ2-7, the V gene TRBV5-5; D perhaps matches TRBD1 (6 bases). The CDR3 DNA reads TGTGCCAGCAGCTTGCGGGACACCCCCCACGAGCAGTACTTC. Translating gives CASSLRDTPHEQYF. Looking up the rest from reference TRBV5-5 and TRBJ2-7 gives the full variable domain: DAGVTQSPTHLIKTRGQQVTLRCSPISGHKSVSWYQQVLGQGPQFIFQYYEKEERGRGNFPDRFSARQFPNYSSELNVNALLLGDSALYLCASSLRDTPHEQYFGPGTRLTVT.